This TCR beta chain appears in the sequencing data of a study of cytomegalovirus exposure and HLA in healthy donors (dated by TCRdb to about 2017). Describing the broader study: According to an earlier analysis of 587 of the donors, about 179 million T cells yielded roughly 110 million unique TCR beta sequences and around 300 Gb of sequence data. An early release that covered several hundred HLA-typed donors contained about 300 gigabases of sequencing data and 75 million to 100 million unique TCR sequences. Of the 300 to 500 genotyped donors, 70% to 90% were placed in the genetic ancestry cluster associated with self-reported Caucasian donors. The study aimed to test whether cataloging public T cell receptors could reveal signatures of past pathogen exposure. Using immunosequencing, the study profiled T cell repertoires from about 610 subjects and related those repertoires to cytomegalovirus serostatus. Along with the roughly 710-subject first cohort, a separate validation cohort of about 110 different subjects was used. The study combined high-throughput TCR immunosequencing, statistical association of individual TCRs with disease status, and machine learning to predict cytomegalovirus infection status. A later analysis re-analyzed previously published TCR beta repertoires from roughly 690 donors and added high-resolution HLA genotyping to study TCR occurrence patterns. Rather than using new phenotypic data, the later analysis identified candidate immune exposures from TCR beta sequences and from how often those sequences occurred across donors. To decide whether each TCR beta V gene segment behaved as functional or pseudogenic, an earlier analysis of 587 of the donors relied on high-throughput TCR beta sequencing. Alongside the repertoire data, information on donor age, sex, ethnicity and CMV serostatus was compiled. A later genetic analysis took genome-wide SNP genotypes for about three fifths of the roughly 670 donors and used that subset as a discovery cohort. Every discovery cohort repertoire had been produced on one sequencing platform. HLA typing covered class I and class II loci at four-digit resolution. Typing coverage varied by locus: about 629-630 donors for A, B, C, DRB1 and DQB1; some 520 for DQA1; more than 600 for DPA1; some 470 for DPB1. About five DR-DQ haplotypes were handled as single units for association and clustering, since linkage in the cohort was strong. Across 300 to 500 genotyped donors of the cohort, an average of approximately 220,000 unique TCR beta nucleotide sequences per donor were sequenced, and roughly 18% of those sequences were non-productive.

Summary of the overall study and its limitations: According to a later analysis, TCR association rates differed among HLA loci, with DRB1 alleles showing the most associated TCRs and HLA-C alleles showing the fewest. The presence/absence analyses assumed that sequencing depth was roughly uniform across donors, and that assumption may not be true. The classifier was reported to diagnose cytomegalovirus status with high specificity and sensitivity in both the original cohort and the validation cohort. According to the authors, the approach could potentially be generalized to other disease states and immunological phenotypes. Some IMGT-functional V segments, including TRBV6-2 and TRBV6-3, could not be told apart with the 87-base-pair reads, so those segments were excluded. The only immune exposure information available for the cohort was CMV serostatus. Linkage disequilibrium might explain the correlated functional status among segregating V segments, but an unknown experimental factor could not be ruled out. Most CMV-associated TCR beta chains appeared to be HLA-restricted in a later analysis, and the HLA associations seemed to be driven largely by CMV exposure. A later analysis reported that several top co-occurrence clusters appeared linked to parvovirus B19, influenza, CMV and Epstein-Barr virus. The sequencing pipeline was judged likely to have produced a cluster of highly shared sequence variants as a technical artifact. In a later analysis, HLA-associated TCR beta chains were found to be more clonally expanded and to have lower generation probabilities than equally common non-associated chains. A total of roughly 160 TCR beta chains were listed by the study as associated with cytomegalovirus. In vitro tests confirmed that a few of the cytomegalovirus-associated TCR beta chains recognize cytomegalovirus antigens. Because HLA typing was missing for some donors at each locus, association tests included only the typed subset. Seventeen rarely observed V segments, including chromosome 9 orphons, were excluded from the earlier analysis of several hundred of the donors because counts were too low. A further reported finding was that TCR beta sequences accurately predicted the HLA-A and HLA-B alleles for most subjects in the first cohort. In this cohort, only TCR beta chains were sequenced, and detectable features were limited by the absence of alpha or paired-chain data. Compared with the approximately 670-donor mean, donors in an Asian-associated ancestry cluster had fewer N-insertions in productive TCRs, according to a later genetic analysis. At a false discovery rate of 0.05, a later analysis linked under 20,000 TCR beta sequences to specific HLA alleles. Broadly in line with IMGT annotations, most TCR beta V segments showed up in productive rearrangements about 90% or about 30% of the time in an earlier analysis of around 550 of the donors. When HLA alleles, especially DR and DQ, strongly co-occurred, TCR associations were difficult to assign to individual alleles. Most TCR sequences were seen in very few donors, while some public TCRs were found in many individuals. A later genetic analysis associated a missense DCLRE1C variant with V-gene and J-gene trimming of TCR beta chains, and an independent cohort replicated the association.

Turning to this clone: No cognate antigen has been identified for it. The record has no base qualities; no much larger clone is one base away.

Compared with germline, V lacks 1 base and J lacks 4 bases; bases without a gene match: 9. The germline V gene supplies CDR1 LGHNA and CDR2 YNFKEQ. The CDR3 sequence holds 16 residues, the cysteine and phenylalanine included. The entry retains the CDR3 DNA only, 48 bases that are in frame from base 1. Preparation of the library involved the immunoSEQ multiplex PCR assay. A mixture of 60 forward primers for TCR Vbeta segments and 13 reverse primers for TCR Jbeta segments was used in the multiplex PCR. Amplification of the CDR3 region of rearranged TCR beta genes was performed with a multiplex PCR assay on genomic DNA. The amplified TCR beta libraries were sequenced on the Illumina HiSeq System as 87-base-pair reads. Per the source publication's procedure: Across the roughly 600 repertoires, a later analysis counted tens of millions of unique TCR beta chains, 8.5 million to 12 million of which were shared by at least two donors. To remove PCR and sequencing errors, raw reads were error-corrected and collapsed into unique sequences using a nearest-neighbor algorithm that merged closely related sequences. To assign V, D and J gene segments, CDR3 sequences were aligned to IMGT reference sequences. Each retained sequence needed at least a six-nucleotide match to both a V gene segment and a J gene segment. A rearrangement was called productive if the CDR3 had no stop codons and remained in frame with V and J, and every other rearrangement was called non-productive. Following IMGT convention, CDR3 was defined as the stretch from the second conserved V-encoded cysteine up to the conserved J-encoded phenylalanine. Sequences without an unambiguous match to a single V gene segment were excluded from the earlier analysis of about 630 of the donors. An earlier analysis of approximately 590 of the donors classified V segments as functional when productive rearrangements were above 56.7% and as segregating when the standard deviation between donors was above 5%. A statistical classification framework was built for diagnosing cytomegalovirus status from the catalog of TCR beta chain sequences. V and J gene assignment, in a later analysis, came from comparing TCR nucleotide sequences with IMGT/GENE-DB human TR gene sequences. The TCRdist pipeline was used in a later analysis to assign CDR3 sequences and most-parsimonious VDJ recombination scenarios. In a later analysis, each TCR beta chain was defined by its CDR3 amino acid sequence together with its V-gene family, and reads lacking a unique V-gene family were excluded. In a later analysis, 500 to 650 highly shared, low-generation-probability nucleotide sequences were removed to address suspected cross-contamination and a sequencing artifact. A later analysis calculated a clonal expansion index for each public chain from normalized within-repertoire ranks of inferred template counts. In a later analysis, generation probabilities were computed using a VDJ recombination model fitted to out-of-frame rearrangements, and the results were checked against IGoR. Hypergeometric tests were used in a later analysis to score TCR-TCR, TCR-HLA and TCR-CMV co-occurrence, with a repertoire-size bias correction applied to the TCR pairs. In a later analysis, false discovery rates were estimated by permuting HLA or CMV assignments 20 times. In a later analysis, co-occurring TCRs were grouped using DBSCAN, and TCRdist sequence similarity was added for clustering within HLA-allele-positive subsets. Repertoires with fewer than 30,000 or more than 120,000 public chains, plus five repertoires with anomalous nucleotide sharing, were excluded from co-occurrence clustering. TCRdb mirrors the immuneACCESS table, restricted to in-frame sequences. Some clones are absent from its copies; in checked studies, under half trace to an unresolved V gene, and the reason for the others is unknown. That table supplies the V and J calls and clone size; D and trimming were determined from the DNA. The sample contains about 92,000 clones, roughly 63% of them found a single time. The ten largest make up 2.5% to 3% of the sample.

The cohort consisted of 600 to 750 healthy bone marrow donors. Cohort members were all nominally healthy when sampled, although unrecorded immune exposures were likely present. The donor was CMV seronegative and was included in the group of 352 seronegative cohort members. Each donor provided a peripheral blood sample, and peripheral blood mononuclear cells were used for TCR beta sequencing. The Qiagen DNeasy Blood Extraction Kit was used to extract genomic DNA from the blood cell samples. The chain is encoded by TRBV4-2 joined to TRBJ1-1; 7 bases in between match TRBD1. Sequencing was performed on PBMCs. This sequence was found in a man aged 45-65 years in good health and CMV-seronegative. The nucleotides read TGTGCCAGCAGCCAAGGCCCCAGGGGGTATGGCACTGAAGCTTTCTTT. This codes for CASSQGPRGYGTEAFF.